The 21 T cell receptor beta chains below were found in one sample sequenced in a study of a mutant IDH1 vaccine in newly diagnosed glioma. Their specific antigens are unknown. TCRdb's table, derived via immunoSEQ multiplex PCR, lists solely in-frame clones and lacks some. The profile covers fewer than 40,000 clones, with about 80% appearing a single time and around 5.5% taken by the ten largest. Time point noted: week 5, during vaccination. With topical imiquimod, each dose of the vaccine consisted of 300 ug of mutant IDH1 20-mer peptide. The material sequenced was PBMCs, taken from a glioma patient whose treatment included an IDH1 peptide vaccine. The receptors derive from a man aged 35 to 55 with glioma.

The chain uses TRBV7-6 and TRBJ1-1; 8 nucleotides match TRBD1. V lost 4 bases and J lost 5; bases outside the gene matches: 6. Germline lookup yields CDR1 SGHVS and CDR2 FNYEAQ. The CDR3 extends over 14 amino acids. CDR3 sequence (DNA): TGTGCCAGCAGCTCACAGGGGGGGATAACTGAAGCTTTCTTT. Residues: CASSSQGGITEAFF.

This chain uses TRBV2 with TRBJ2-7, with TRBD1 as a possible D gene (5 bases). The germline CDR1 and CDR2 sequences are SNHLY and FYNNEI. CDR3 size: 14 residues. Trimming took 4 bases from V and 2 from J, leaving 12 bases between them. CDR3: CASSVNRRTYEQYF. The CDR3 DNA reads TGTGCCAGCAGTGTAAACAGGAGAACCTACGAGCAGTACTTC.

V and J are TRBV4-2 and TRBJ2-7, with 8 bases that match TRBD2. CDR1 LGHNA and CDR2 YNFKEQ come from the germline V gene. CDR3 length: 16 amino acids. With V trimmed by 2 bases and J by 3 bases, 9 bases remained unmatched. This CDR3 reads CASSQSGGGGIYEQYF. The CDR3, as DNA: TGTGCCAGCAGCCAATCTGGCGGCGGGGGGATCTACGAGCAGTACTTC.

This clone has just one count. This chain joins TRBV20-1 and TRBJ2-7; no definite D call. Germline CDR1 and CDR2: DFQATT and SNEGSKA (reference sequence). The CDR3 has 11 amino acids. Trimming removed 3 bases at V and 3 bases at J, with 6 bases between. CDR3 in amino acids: CSASRIYEQYF. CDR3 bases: TGCAGTGCTAGTCGGATCTACGAGCAGTACTTC.

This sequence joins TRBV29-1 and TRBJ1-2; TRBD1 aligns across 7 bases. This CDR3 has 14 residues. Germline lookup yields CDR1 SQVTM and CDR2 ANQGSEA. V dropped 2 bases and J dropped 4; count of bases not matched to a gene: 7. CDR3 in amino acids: CSVERAGGGYGYTF. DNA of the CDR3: TGCAGCGTTGAAAGAGCAGGGGGGGGCTATGGCTACACCTTC.

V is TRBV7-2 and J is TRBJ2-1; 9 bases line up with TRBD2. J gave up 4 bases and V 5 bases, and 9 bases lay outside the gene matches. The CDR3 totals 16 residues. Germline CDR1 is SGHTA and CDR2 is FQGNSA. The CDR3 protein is CASSGRLSGGYNEQFF. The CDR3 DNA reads TGTGCCAGCAGCGGCCGACTAAGCGGGGGGTACAATGAGCAGTTCTTC.

The CDR3 reads CASSFGGGVNFSPLHF. The DNA for the CDR3 is TGTGCCAGCAGCTTTGGTGGGGGCGTCAATTTTTCACCCCTCCACTTT. The chain links TRBV5-4 to TRBJ1-6; D perhaps matches TRBD1 (6 bases). Germline V gene sequence: CDR1 SGHNT, CDR2 YYREEE (reference sequence). The CDR3 sequence is 16 residues long. V was pared by 2 bases and J by 9 bases, with 18 bases between.

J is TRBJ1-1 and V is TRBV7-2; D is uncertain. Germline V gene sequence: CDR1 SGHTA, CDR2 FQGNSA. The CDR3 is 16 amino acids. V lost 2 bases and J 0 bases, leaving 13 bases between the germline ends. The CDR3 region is CASSLNPRHLNTEAFF. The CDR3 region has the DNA TGTGCCAGCAGCTTAAACCCCCGGCACTTGAACACTGAAGCTTTCTTT.

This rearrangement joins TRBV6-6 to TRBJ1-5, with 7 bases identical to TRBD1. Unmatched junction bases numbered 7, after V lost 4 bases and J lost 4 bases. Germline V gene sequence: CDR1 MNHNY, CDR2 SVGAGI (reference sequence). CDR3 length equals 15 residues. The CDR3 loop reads CASSFKRQGNQPQHF. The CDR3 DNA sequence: TGTGCCAGCAGTTTCAAAAGACAGGGAAATCAGCCCCAGCATTTT.

CDR3: CASSLLGRNTEAFF. CDR3 sequence (DNA): TGTGCCAGCAGCTTGCTGGGGCGGAACACTGAAGCTTTCTTT. V and J are TRBV5-6 and TRBJ1-1, with D possibly TRBD1 on 5 matching bases. The V end lost 1 base, the J end lost 1 base, and 8 bases lay between the germline ends. This CDR3 region has 14 residues. CDR1 and CDR2 from the germline V gene are SGHDT and YYEEEE.

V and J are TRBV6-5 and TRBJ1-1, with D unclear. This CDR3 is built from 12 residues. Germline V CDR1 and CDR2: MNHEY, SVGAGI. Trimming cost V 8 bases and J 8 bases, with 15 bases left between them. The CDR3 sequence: CASLSYDGEAFF. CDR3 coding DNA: TGTGCCAGCCTATCCTACGACGGGGAAGCTTTCTTT.

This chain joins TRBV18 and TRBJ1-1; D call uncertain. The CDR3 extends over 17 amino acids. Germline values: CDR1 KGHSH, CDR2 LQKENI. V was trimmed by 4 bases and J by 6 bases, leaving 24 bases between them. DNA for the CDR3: TGTGCCAGCTCACTAACCCTAGGGCTCCCCGGGAGGGCTGAAGCTTTCTTT. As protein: CASSLTLGLPGRAEAFF. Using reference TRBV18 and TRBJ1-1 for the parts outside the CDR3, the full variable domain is NAGVMQNPRHLVRRRGQEARLRCSPMKGHSHVYWYRQLPEEGLKFMVYLQKENIIDESGMPKERFSAEFPKEGPSILRIQQVVRGDSAAYFCASSLTLGLPGRAEAFFGQGTRLTVV.

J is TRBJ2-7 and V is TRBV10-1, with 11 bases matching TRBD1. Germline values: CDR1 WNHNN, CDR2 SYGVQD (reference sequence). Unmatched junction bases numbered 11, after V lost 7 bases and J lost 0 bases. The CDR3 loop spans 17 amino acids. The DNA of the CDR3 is TGCGCCAGCACCACAAGGGGGGACAGGGGGGACTCCTACGAGCAGTACTTC. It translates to CASTTRGDRGDSYEQYF.

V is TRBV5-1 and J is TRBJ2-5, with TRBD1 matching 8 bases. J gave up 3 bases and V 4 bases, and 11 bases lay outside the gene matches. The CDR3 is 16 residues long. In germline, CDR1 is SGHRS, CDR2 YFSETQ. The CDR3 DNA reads TGCGCCAGCAGCAAGTTCGGGGGACAGGTGGAAGAGACCCAGTACTTC. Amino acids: CASSKFGGQVEETQYF. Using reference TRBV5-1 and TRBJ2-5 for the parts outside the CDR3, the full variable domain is KAGVTQTPRYLIKTRGQQVTLSCSPISGHRSVSWYQQTPGQGLQFLFEYFSETQRNKGNFPGRFSGRQFSNSRSEMNVSTLELGDSALYLCASSKFGGQVEETQYFGPGTRLLVL.

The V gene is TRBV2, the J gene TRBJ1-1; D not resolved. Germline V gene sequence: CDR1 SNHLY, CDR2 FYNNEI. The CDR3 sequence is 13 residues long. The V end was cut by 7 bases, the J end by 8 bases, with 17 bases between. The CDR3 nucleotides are TGTGCCAGCACCGACCCGACGGAATTAGAAGCTTTCTTT. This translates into CASTDPTELEAFF.

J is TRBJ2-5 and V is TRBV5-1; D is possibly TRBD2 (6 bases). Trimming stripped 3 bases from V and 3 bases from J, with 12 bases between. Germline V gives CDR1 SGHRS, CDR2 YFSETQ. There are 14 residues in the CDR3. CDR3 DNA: TGCGCCAGCAGCTGGCCCGGGGGAGAAGAGACCCAGTACTTC. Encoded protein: CASSWPGGEETQYF.

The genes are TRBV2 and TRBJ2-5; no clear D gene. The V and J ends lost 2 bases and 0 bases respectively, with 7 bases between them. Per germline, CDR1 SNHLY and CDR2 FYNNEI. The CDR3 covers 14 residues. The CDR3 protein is CASSEYGNQETQYF. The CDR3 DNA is TGTGCCAGCAGTGAATACGGAAACCAAGAGACCCAGTACTTC.

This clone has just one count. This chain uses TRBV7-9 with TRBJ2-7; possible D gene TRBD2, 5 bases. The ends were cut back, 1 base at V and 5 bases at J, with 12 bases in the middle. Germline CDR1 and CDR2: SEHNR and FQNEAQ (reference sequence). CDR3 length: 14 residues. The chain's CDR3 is CASSLGPGSHEQYF. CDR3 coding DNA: TGTGCCAGCAGCTTAGGTCCGGGGTCCCACGAGCAGTACTTC.

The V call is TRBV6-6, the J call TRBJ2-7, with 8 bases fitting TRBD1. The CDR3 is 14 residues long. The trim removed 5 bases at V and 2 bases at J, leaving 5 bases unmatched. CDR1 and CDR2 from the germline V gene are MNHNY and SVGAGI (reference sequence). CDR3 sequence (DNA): TGTGCCAGCAGTAACGGACAGGGAACCTACGAGCAGTACTTC. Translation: CASSNGQGTYEQYF.

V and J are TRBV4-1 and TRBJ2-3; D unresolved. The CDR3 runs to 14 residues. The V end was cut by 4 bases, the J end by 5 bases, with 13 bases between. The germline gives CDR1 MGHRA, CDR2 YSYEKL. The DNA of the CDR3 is TGCGCCAGCAGCCGGGGAAGGGCGGAAGATACGCAGTATTTT. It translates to CASSRGRAEDTQYF.

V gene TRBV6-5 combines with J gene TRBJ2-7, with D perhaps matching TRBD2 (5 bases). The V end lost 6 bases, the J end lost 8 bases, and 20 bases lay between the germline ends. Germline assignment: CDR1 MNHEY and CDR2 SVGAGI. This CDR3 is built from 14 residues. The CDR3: CASSPTRPPGKQYF. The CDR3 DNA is TGTGCCAGCAGCCCAACTAGGCCCCCCGGAAAGCAGTACTTC.